These 21 T cell receptor beta chains were all obtained from the same sample, sequenced in a study of cytomegalovirus exposure and HLA in healthy donors. Here immunoSEQ multiplex PCR was the method, and the copy in TCRdb shows in-frame clones only, minus some. The data hold about 98,000 clones, with about 88% observed a single time. The sample taken for sequencing was PBMCs. Source of these receptors: a man in his late teens or twenties in good health and CMV-seropositive.

The chain is built from TRBV7-8 and TRBJ2-7; D perhaps matches TRBD2 (6 bases). V was shortened by 6 bases and J by 0 bases, with 18 bases between the two germline ends. The CDR3 has 16 residues. Germline V gene data show CDR1 as SGHVS and CDR2 as FQNEAQ. CDR3 amino acids: CASSSRDSHISYEQYF. In nucleotides, the CDR3 is TGTGCCAGCAGTTCCCGGGACTCCCATATCTCCTACGAGCAGTACTTC. Full variable domain (missing parts from reference TRBV7-8 and TRBJ2-7): GAGVSQSPRYKVAKRGQDVALRCDPISGHVSLFWYQQALGQGPEFLTYFQNEAQLDKSGLPSDRFFAERPEGSVSTLKIQRTQQEDSAVYLCASSSRDSHISYEQYFGPGTRLTVT.

With respect to this clone: The sample carries other DNA sequences with the same CDR3. The gene calls are TRBV29-1 and TRBJ2-1; the D gene is possibly TRBD1 (7 bases). Germline CDR1 SQVTM, CDR2 ANQGSEA. The CDR3 is 13 amino acids. V was cut by 5 bases and J by 1 base, with 9 bases left in between. The CDR3 DNA is TGCAGCGTTCAGGGGGGTTCCTACAATGAGCAGTTCTTC. It codes for CSVQGGSYNEQFF.

The CDR3 nucleotides are TGCGCCAGCAATAATGACAGGGGGCTGGGATTAGATACGCAGTATTTT. As protein: CASNNDRGLGLDTQYF. The chain joins TRBV23-1 to TRBJ2-3; TRBD1 matches at 10 bases. TRBV23-1 belongs to the ORF category, with a function that is uncertain. V lost 7 bases, J lost 5 bases, and 12 bases stayed unmatched. CDR3 length equals 16 residues.

The V call is TRBV7-2, the J call TRBJ1-3; TRBD1 matches 7 bases. V was clipped by 4 bases and J by 6 bases; unmatched bases: 3. Germline V gene lookup returns CDR1 SGHTA and CDR2 FQGNSA. The CDR3 length is 13 residues. CDR3: CASSSDRQNTIYF. In DNA, the CDR3 is TGTGCCAGCAGCTCGGACAGGCAAAACACCATATATTTT.

CDR3: CASSPGQGHYGYTF. The DNA for the CDR3 is TGTGCCAGCAGCCCCGGACAGGGCCACTATGGCTACACCTTC. V is TRBV7-2 and J is TRBJ1-2, with 8 bases aligning to TRBD1. Germline lookup yields CDR1 SGHTA and CDR2 FQGNSA. CDR3 length equals 14 residues. The V gene end was trimmed by 5 bases and the J gene end by 3 bases; junction bases not matched to a gene: 5.

The CDR3 sequence is CASSEHILAGQETQYF. CDR3 DNA: TGTGCCAGCAGTGAGCACATTCTAGCGGGCCAAGAGACCCAGTACTTC. The rearrangement joins TRBV6-1 to TRBJ2-5; TRBD2 matches 8 bases. This CDR3 spans 16 amino acids. The trim removed 3 bases at V and 1 base at J, leaving 7 bases unmatched. CDR1 is MNHNS and CDR2 is SASEGT in the germline V gene.

The V call is TRBV7-6, the J call TRBJ2-2, with D perhaps matching TRBD2 (5 bases). The V and J ends lost 1 base and 3 bases respectively, with 9 bases between them. Germline V lookup: CDR1 SGHVS, CDR2 FNYEAQ. This CDR3 is built from 15 residues. The CDR3 DNA is TGTGCCAGCAGCTTAGATGAGGGCTACACCGGGGAGCTGTTTTTT. Translated, it gives CASSLDEGYTGELFF. The complete variable domain, with remaining parts taken from reference TRBV7-6 and TRBJ2-2, reads GAGVSQSPRYKVTKRGQDVALRCDPISGHVSLYWYRQALGQGPEFLTYFNYEAQQDKSGLPNDRFSAERPEGSISTLTIQRTEQRDSAMYRCASSLDEGYTGELFFGEGSRLTVL.

V is TRBV19 and J is TRBJ2-6; 7 nucleotides match TRBD2. The V segment lost 3 bases and the J segment 0 bases; nucleotides outside the gene matches: 8. The CDR3 is made up of 18 amino acids. Germline V lookup: CDR1 LNHDA, CDR2 SQIVND (reference sequence). The CDR3 here is CASSMGGGIYSGANVLTF. The CDR3 bases are TGTGCCAGTAGTATGGGCGGGGGAATTTACTCTGGGGCCAACGTCCTGACTTTC.

The gene calls are TRBV2 and TRBJ2-1, with 8 bases lining up with TRBD1. This CDR3 comprises 12 residues. J gave up 13 bases and V 8 bases, and 10 bases lay outside the gene matches. Germline-derived CDR1 and CDR2 are SNHLY and FYNNEI. Here the CDR3 reads CASGFGQGGQFF. CDR3 coding DNA: TGTGCCAGCGGGTTTGGACAGGGCGGACAGTTCTTC.

The V call is TRBV7-2, the J call TRBJ2-3, with TRBD2 as a possible D gene (5 bases). This CDR3 has 17 amino acids. CDR1 and CDR2 from the germline V gene are SGHTA and FQGNSA. The ends were cut back, 0 bases at V and 0 bases at J, with 13 bases in the middle. For the CDR3, the DNA is TGTGCCAGCAGCTTAGCTGCGGGCATACAAAGCACAGATACGCAGTATTTT. Protein product: CASSLAAGIQSTDTQYF.

The V gene is TRBV7-2, the J gene TRBJ2-3, with 7 bases aligning to TRBD2. J gave up 4 bases and V 1 base, and 2 bases lay outside the gene matches. CDR3 length equals 14 residues. Germline-derived CDR1 and CDR2 are SGHTA and FQGNSA. In DNA, the CDR3 is TGTGCCAGCAGCTTAGGACTAGCAGCAGATACGCAGTATTTT. Translated: CASSLGLAADTQYF.

The V and J genes are TRBV10-3 and TRBJ2-7, with 9 positions matching TRBD1. This CDR3 has 14 amino acids. The ends lost 3 bases at V and 6 bases at J; junction bases unmatched: 6. The germline gives CDR1 ENHRY, CDR2 SYGVKD. CDR3 in amino acids: CAISEGTGMGEQYF. The CDR3 nucleotides are TGTGCCATCAGTGAAGGGACAGGGATGGGCGAGCAGTACTTC.

This clone was counted a few times. The genes are TRBV10-3 and TRBJ1-4; a weak D match, TRBD1 (5 bases). The V end was cut by 5 bases, the J end by 1 base, with 14 bases between. Per the germline V gene, CDR1 is ENHRY and CDR2 is SYGVKD. The CDR3 extends over 16 amino acids. The CDR3 bases are TGTGCCATCAGTCGTGATAACCAGGGAACTAATGAAAAACTGTTTTTT. This gives the protein CAISRDNQGTNEKLFF.

This clone was recorded once. The V call is TRBV7-8, the J call TRBJ2-3; no definite D call. The germline V gene has CDR1 SGHVS and CDR2 FQNEAQ. This CDR3 has 11 residues. V gave up 8 bases and J gave up 6 bases, with 9 bases separating them. The CDR3 coding sequence is TGTGCCAGCGGGCCTTGGGATACGCAGTATTTT. As protein: CASGPWDTQYF.

This clone was found once. This chain uses TRBV6-5 with TRBJ1-1, with D tentatively TRBD1 (5 bases). The germline CDR1 and CDR2 sequences are MNHEY and SVGAGI. Trimming took off 0 bases at V and 5 bases at J, with 13 bases between the two ends. The CDR3 covers 15 residues. The CDR3 DNA follows: TGTGCCAGCAGTTACTCGAGGGAGGGGAGGACTGAAGCTTTCTTT. Translation: CASSYSREGRTEAFF.

The chain recombines TRBV11-2 with TRBJ2-2; TRBD2 matches 9 bases. CDR1 is SGHAT, CDR2 FQNNGV, per germline. Trimming at V came to 5 bases and at J to 6 bases, leaving 7 bases not matched to a gene. There are 15 residues in the CDR3. This CDR3 reads CASSLLAGWAGELFF. The CDR3 region has the DNA TGTGCCAGCAGCCTGCTAGCGGGGTGGGCCGGGGAGCTGTTTTTT.

The chain employs TRBV11-3 and TRBJ2-2; 12 bases line up with TRBD2. The germline V gene encodes CDR1 SGHNT and CDR2 YENEEA. This CDR3 region has 18 residues. The junction had 4 bases not matched to a gene; V was cut back by 2 bases and J by 0 bases. This chain's CDR3 is CASSLRTSGNPNTGELFF. In nucleotides, the CDR3 is TGTGCCAGCAGCTTAAGGACTAGCGGGAACCCGAACACCGGGGAGCTGTTTTTT. The full variable domain, in which reference TRBV11-3 and TRBJ2-2 provide the parts outside the CDR3, is EAGVVQSPRYKIIEKKQPVAFWCNPISGHNTLYWYLQNLGQGPELLIRYENEEAVDDSQLPKDRFSAERLKGVDSTLKIQPAELGDSAVYLCASSLRTSGNPNTGELFFGEGSRLTVL.

The genes are TRBV7-9 and TRBJ1-3; D not certain. The V and J ends lost 3 bases and 0 bases respectively, with 12 bases between them. Germline loops: CDR1 SEHNR, CDR2 FQNEAQ (reference sequence). This CDR3 has 16 residues. The DNA of the CDR3 is TGTGCCAGCAGCTTTTCGAGGGCGAGCTCTGGAAACACCATATATTTT. Protein: CASSFSRASSGNTIYF.

The rearrangement uses TRBV13 and TRBJ2-2, with D unclear. The V gene's germline CDR1 is PRHDT and CDR2 FYEKMQ (reference sequence). The CDR3 covers 13 residues. V was pared by 2 bases and J by 9 bases, with 10 bases between. CDR3 bases: TGTGCCAGCAGCTTAACTGTGTCTCGGGAGCTGTTTTTT. Its protein product is CASSLTVSRELFF.

The sample holds one count of this clone. The chain has TRBV4-1 and TRBJ2-3; 7 bases fit TRBD1. Germline V gene lookup returns CDR1 MGHRA and CDR2 YSYEKL. The CDR3 totals 19 residues. After removal of 0 bases from V and 0 bases from J, the junction contained 12 bases not matched to a gene. This CDR3 is CASSQDSPWTGTSTDTQYF. DNA for the CDR3: TGCGCCAGCAGCCAAGATAGCCCCTGGACAGGCACTAGCACAGATACGCAGTATTTT.

The chain employs TRBV29-1 and TRBJ1-1; 10 bases are a match to TRBD1. The trim removed 4 bases at V and 0 bases at J, leaving 8 bases unmatched. The CDR3 extends over 16 amino acids. Germline CDR1 SQVTM, CDR2 ANQGSEA. CDR3 sequence (DNA): TGCAGCGTTGCGACAGGGGGCGCCTTTCTGAACACTGAAGCTTTCTTT. This encodes CSVATGGAFLNTEAFF.